This TCR beta chain was captured in a study of Graves' ophthalmopathy and Graves' hyperthyroidism. Study-wide background: Before any treatment, peripheral blood was taken at the initial diagnosis. The study, taken as a whole, reports: In blood appeared most of the expanded thyroid clonotypes whose frequency exceeded 0.001.

With respect to this clonotype: Its target is unknown. Germline is not matched at one junction end, which may reflect a read error.

The authors amplified TCR beta CDR3 regions, and they did so from RNA transcripts for repertoire sequencing. First-round RT-PCR used HTBI primers; second-round multiplex PCR followed. TCRdb passed the multiplex PCR reads through MiXCR, listing each CDR3 protein once. The repertoire holds 650,000 to 900,000 distinct CDR3 sequences, with roughly 40% as singletons. CDR3 size: 13 residues. The germline V gene has CDR1 SEHNR and CDR2 FQNEAQ (reference sequence). As diagnostic evidence, clinical symptoms, serum thyroxine, TRAb, thyroid ultrasound and orbital computed tomography were relied upon. The sequenced sample was peripheral blood. The rearrangement links TRBV7-9 to TRBJ2-7; 7 nucleotides agree with TRBD1. The clonotype comes from an adult man with Graves' ophthalmopathy. The CDR3 reads CASSESETGLQYF. The DNA of the CDR3 is TGCGCCAGCAGTGAGTCAGAGACAGGGCTGCAGTACTTC.